Reported below is one TCR beta chain. The target antigen is unknown. As for the donors, each was a healthy bone marrow donor. Donors likely had unrecorded immune exposures despite being nominally healthy when sampled. The sample originates from a study of cytomegalovirus exposure and HLA in healthy donors. The PCR ran on 60 Vbeta and 13 Jbeta primers. Authors' data handling: Later analysis identified roughly 82 million unique TCR beta chains, roughly 11 million shared. Repertoires were generated with immunoSEQ multiplex PCR, while TCRdb's copy carries only in-frame clones and drops some. That table supplies the V and J calls and clone size; D and trimming were determined from the DNA. The profile shows 150,000 to 200,000 clones, approximately 71% of them singletons. Study results and caveats: It was confirmed in vitro that three of the CMV-associated chains were specific for CMV antigens.

Trimming cost V 2 bases and J 2 bases, with 13 bases left between them. The length of the CDR3 is 15 residues. Germline V gene data show CDR1 as SGHTA and CDR2 as FQGNSA. Input material: PBMCs. The receptor comes from a woman in her thirties or forties in good health and CMV-seropositive. This sequence joins TRBV7-2 and TRBJ2-7; D unclear. Here the CDR3 reads CASSLFSVSTYEQYF. The CDR3, as DNA: TGTGCCAGCAGCTTATTTTCTGTCAGTACCTACGAGCAGTACTTC.